These 26 T cell receptor beta chains came from one sample sequenced in a study of blood T cell repertoires in COVID-19. TCRdb's table, derived via immunoSEQ multiplex PCR, lists solely in-frame clones and lacks some. The sample carries around 220,000 clones, around nine tenths recorded once. Sequencing was performed on peripheral blood. These receptor sequences come from a woman aged 40 to 50 who had recovered from COVID-19.

V and J are TRBV7-2 and TRBJ2-1, with TRBD2 matching 8 bases. This CDR3 is 15 amino acids long. V shed 5 bases and J 7 bases; nucleotides not matched to a gene: 10. Germline V gene lookup returns CDR1 SGHTA and CDR2 FQGNSA. CDR3 nucleotides: TGTGCCAGCAGCCAAAAAGCGGGAGTACTAAATGAGCAGTTCTTC. Translated: CASSQKAGVLNEQFF.

The CDR3 sequence is CSASSRLINEKLFF. The CDR3, as DNA: TGCAGTGCTAGTTCTAGGCTGATTAATGAAAAACTGTTTTTT. This rearrangement joins TRBV20-1 to TRBJ1-4; D is unresolved. Looked up from germline, CDR1 is DFQATT and CDR2 is SNEGSKA (reference sequence). V was cut by 3 bases and J by 4 bases, with 12 bases left in between. This CDR3 comprises 14 residues.

V is TRBV3-1 (or the pseudogene TRBV3-2) and J is TRBJ2-5, with D tentatively TRBD2 (5 bases). Trimming pared 4 bases from V and 5 bases from J, leaving 17 bases between. CDR1 and CDR2 from the germline V gene are LGHDT and YNNKEL (reference sequence). The CDR3 consists of 15 residues. CDR3 amino acids: CASSLGRVRRETQYF. The DNA of the CDR3 is TGTGCCAGCAGCCTTGGGAGAGTGAGGCGGGAGACCCAGTACTTC.

This chain joins TRBV7-9 and TRBJ2-4; 12 nucleotides match TRBD1. This CDR3 spans 18 amino acids. V shed 7 bases and J 7 bases; nucleotides not matched to a gene: 17. Germline CDR1 reads SEHNR; CDR2 reads FQNEAQ (reference sequence). As DNA, the CDR3 is TGTGCCAGCACGCCTTTGGGGACAGGGGGCTTCCTTAACAACATTCAGTACTTC. Protein product: CASTPLGTGGFLNNIQYF.

The rearrangement links TRBV18 to TRBJ2-7; D is unresolved. The CDR3 is 15 amino acids. CDR1 is KGHSH and CDR2 is LQKENI in the germline V gene. Trimming shortened V by 3 bases and J by 3 bases, and 15 bases separated the two germline ends. The CDR3, as DNA: TGTGCCAGCTCACCCCAACAAACCTCCTTCTACGAGCAGTACTTC. Its translation is CASSPQQTSFYEQYF.

Here the CDR3 DNA reads TGCGCCAGCAGCCCGCAGGGGCAAGCTAACTATGGCTACACCTTC. This encodes CASSPQGQANYGYTF. The chain carries TRBV4-1 and TRBJ1-2; tentatively, D is TRBD1 (6 bases). CDR3 length: 15 residues. V was shortened by 4 bases and J by 0 bases, with 12 bases between the two germline ends. From germline, CDR1 is MGHRA and CDR2 YSYEKL.

The V gene is TRBV27, the J gene TRBJ2-7; 7 positions agree with TRBD1. This CDR3 is built from 14 residues. The germline V gene has CDR1 MNHEY and CDR2 SMNVEV (reference sequence). The J segment lost 2 bases and the V segment lost 4 bases, leaving 5 bases of the junction unmatched. CDR3 nucleotide sequence: TGTGCCAGCAGTTACGACAGGGCCGCCTACGAGCAGTACTTC. Translation gives CASSYDRAAYEQYF.

This clone is a singleton in its sample. The same CDR3 arises from other DNA sequences in this sample as well. The rearrangement links TRBV12-3 or TRBV12-4 to TRBJ1-2; no clear D gene. CDR3 length: 12 amino acids. The V end was cut by 4 bases, the J end by 4 bases, with 7 bases between. The CDR3 nucleotides read TGTGCCAGCAGTTCAGATTCCTATGGCTACACCTTC. It yields the protein CASSSDSYGYTF.

The rearrangement links TRBV25-1 to TRBJ2-7; the D gene is possibly TRBD1 (6 bases). Germline lookup yields CDR1 MGHDK and CDR2 SYGVNS. CDR3 length equals 13 residues. V was clipped by 6 bases and J by 2 bases, with 11 bases between them. DNA for the CDR3: TGTGCCAGCAGGCCCACAGGGACCTACGAGCAGTACTTC. Encoded protein: CASRPTGTYEQYF.

The gene calls are TRBV9 and TRBJ2-7; D possibly corresponds to TRBD2 (5 bases). Trimming removed 5 bases at V and 5 bases at J, with 17 bases between. Germline CDR1 is SGDLS and CDR2 is YYNGEE. CDR3 size: 14 residues. The CDR3 DNA reads TGTGCCAGCAGTGCCTGGGGAGAGGGTGACGAGCAGTACTTC. Residues: CASSAWGEGDEQYF.

This rearrangement joins TRBV30 to TRBJ2-3; D call uncertain. The germline CDR1 and CDR2 sequences are GTSNPN and SVGIG (reference sequence). The CDR3 spans 14 residues. With 4 bases removed from V and 2 bases from J, the gap between germline ends came to 13 bases. The CDR3 DNA sequence: TGTGCCTGGACCCCGGCTAGGCCCACAGATACGCAGTATTTT. Translation: CAWTPARPTDTQYF.

This clone was recorded only once. The chain employs TRBV7-8 and TRBJ2-1; 10 bases are a match to TRBD1. Germline CDR1 reads SGHVS; CDR2 reads FQNEAQ. V gave up 4 bases and J gave up 8 bases; unmatched junction bases: 14. The CDR3 runs to 17 residues. The CDR3 sequence: CASSSYTPGQGSHEQFF. The CDR3 DNA reads as TGTGCCAGCAGCTCCTATACTCCGGGACAGGGGAGCCATGAGCAGTTCTTC.

The rearrangement joins TRBV29-1 to TRBJ1-4, with D possibly matching TRBD1 (5 bases). This CDR3 is 13 amino acids long. Trimming took off 8 bases at V and 8 bases at J, with 18 bases between the two ends. Per the germline V gene, CDR1 is SQVTM and CDR2 is ANQGSEA. The CDR3: CSQGVANREKLFF. DNA for the CDR3: TGCAGCCAAGGGGTTGCGAATCGGGAAAAACTGTTTTTT.

This clone was seen once. The V and J genes are TRBV6-6 and TRBJ2-5; 11 bases line up with TRBD2. This CDR3 spans 18 amino acids. Trimming took 5 bases from V and 4 from J; bases not matched to a gene: 15. The germline CDR1 and CDR2 sequences are MNHNY and SVGAGI (reference sequence). The CDR3 bases are TGTGCCAGCAGTCCCCAAAGGGTTAGCGGGAGGGGGTTAGAGACCCAGTACTTC. This translates into CASSPQRVSGRGLETQYF.

The chain recombines TRBV6-5 with TRBJ2-6; TRBD2 agrees at 7 bases. J lost 2 bases, V lost 2 bases, and 0 bases had no gene match. The CDR3 contains 15 residues. Germline V gene sequence: CDR1 MNHEY, CDR2 SVGAGI. This CDR3 is CASSYGGAGANVLTF. Written as DNA, the CDR3 is TGTGCCAGCAGTTACGGGGGGGCTGGGGCCAACGTCCTGACTTTC.

The chain is built from TRBV6-5 and TRBJ1-2; 8 positions agree with TRBD1. In germline, CDR1 is MNHEY, CDR2 SVGAGI. This CDR3 contains 14 residues. V lost 5 bases to trimming and J lost 4 bases; unmatched junction nucleotides: 6. Written as DNA, the CDR3 is TGTGCCAGCAGTCGTAGGGGACAGGCCTATGGCTACACCTTC. Amino acids: CASSRRGQAYGYTF.

Only a few counts were recorded for this clone. The chain carries TRBV4-3 and TRBJ1-5; the match to TRBD1 covers 7 bases. The CDR3 covers 17 residues. Trimming took 3 bases from V and 2 from J; bases not matched to a gene: 10. CDR1 LGHNA and CDR2 YSLEER come from the germline V gene. The CDR3 reads CASSQSRGKAGNQPQHF. CDR3 DNA sequence: TGCGCCAGCAGCCAGTCCAGGGGGAAGGCGGGCAATCAGCCCCAGCATTTT.

This clone was found once. The chain employs TRBV19 and TRBJ1-5, with no clear D. Germline lookup yields CDR1 LNHDA and CDR2 SQIVND (reference sequence). V shed 6 bases and J shed 3 bases, with 12 bases lying between them. There are 14 residues in the CDR3. The CDR3 DNA follows: TGTGCCAGTAGCCGGCGGGAGGACAATCAGCCCCAGCATTTT. It specifies CASSRREDNQPQHF.

The rearrangement uses TRBV5-1 and TRBJ2-2; 10 bases are shared with TRBD2. The CDR3 covers 19 residues. Trimming took 1 base from V and 6 from J; bases not matched to a gene: 15. CDR1 is SGHRS, CDR2 YFSETQ, per germline. Here the CDR3 DNA reads TGCGCCAGCAGCTTGAGGTCCCTAGCGGGGGTCCCCTCCCCCGGGGAGCTGTTTTTT. Protein sequence: CASSLRSLAGVPSPGELFF. Drawing the rest from reference TRBV5-1 and TRBJ2-2, the complete variable domain is KAGVTQTPRYLIKTRGQQVTLSCSPISGHRSVSWYQQTPGQGLQFLFEYFSETQRNKGNFPGRFSGRQFSNSRSEMNVSTLELGDSALYLCASSLRSLAGVPSPGELFFGEGSRLTVL.

V usage is TRBV14 and J usage is TRBJ1-6, with D tentatively TRBD1 (5 bases). Trimming removed 3 bases at V and 3 bases at J, with 6 bases between. Germline V gene sequence: CDR1 SGHDN, CDR2 FVKESK. The CDR3 runs to 14 residues. This chain's CDR3 is CASSQGLYNSPLHF. CDR3 DNA: TGTGCCAGCAGCCAGGGGCTCTATAATTCACCCCTCCACTTT.

The V and J genes are TRBV7-6 and TRBJ2-7; 12 bases match TRBD2. CDR3 length: 17 amino acids. The germline gives CDR1 SGHVS, CDR2 FNYEAQ. Trimming removed 6 bases from V and 1 base from J; junction bases left unmatched: 10. The CDR3 nucleotides are TGTGCCAGCAGACGCAATTCCGGGACTAGCGGGTCCTACGAGCAGTACTTC. This encodes CASRRNSGTSGSYEQYF.

This chain uses TRBV29-1 with TRBJ2-7, with 7 bases lining up with TRBD1. Per the germline V gene, CDR1 is SQVTM and CDR2 is ANQGSEA. The CDR3 spans 15 residues. The V segment lost 4 bases and the J segment 3 bases; nucleotides outside the gene matches: 12. The CDR3 bases are TGCAGCGTTGGGGCAGGGGGTAAGAGGGTCTACGAGCAGTACTTC. Its protein is CSVGAGGKRVYEQYF.

This chain uses TRBV10-3 with TRBJ1-5, with D tentatively TRBD1 (6 bases). V gave up 0 bases and J gave up 7 bases, with 10 bases separating them. Germline CDR1 reads ENHRY; CDR2 reads SYGVKD. The CDR3 totals 14 residues. This CDR3 is CAISESGGAQPQHF. CDR3 sequence (DNA): TGTGCCATCAGTGAGTCGGGGGGGGCACAGCCCCAGCATTTT.

In this sample, this clone turned up once. The chain recombines TRBV19 with TRBJ2-7, with 13 bases aligning to TRBD2. V lost 5 bases, J lost 3 bases, and 7 bases stayed unmatched. Germline CDR1 and CDR2: LNHDA and SQIVND (reference sequence). The CDR3 totals 16 residues. The CDR3 protein is CASSVLAGGLHYEQYF. The DNA for the CDR3 is TGTGCCAGTAGTGTACTAGCGGGAGGGCTACACTACGAGCAGTACTTC.

The gene calls are TRBV18 and TRBJ1-2; weak D call: TRBD1 (5 bases). Trimming took off 3 bases at V and 4 bases at J, with 9 bases between the two ends. This CDR3 has 13 residues. Germline-derived CDR1 and CDR2 are KGHSH and LQKENI. The CDR3 DNA sequence: TGTGCCAGCTCACCGGACACCGCCTATGGCTACACCTTC. This codes for CASSPDTAYGYTF. Based on the CDR3 plus reference TRBV18 and TRBJ1-2, the full variable domain is NAGVMQNPRHLVRRRGQEARLRCSPMKGHSHVYWYRQLPEEGLKFMVYLQKENIIDESGMPKERFSAEFPKEGPSILRIQQVVRGDSAAYFCASSPDTAYGYTFGSGTRLTVV.

The V gene is TRBV2, the J gene TRBJ2-2; TRBD1 is a possible D gene (5 bases). Germline V lookup: CDR1 SNHLY, CDR2 FYNNEI. V lost 6 bases, J lost 4 bases, and 15 bases lay in between. This CDR3 contains 15 residues. The CDR3 DNA follows: TGTGCCAGCAGGCGTGGGGCACAGCGCACCGGGGAGCTGTTTTTT. It encodes CASRRGAQRTGELFF.